Shown below are 7 T cell receptor beta chains from a single sample sequenced in a study of identical twins. TCRdb ran MiXCR on the 5' RACE reads and lists one entry per CDR3 protein. The sample lists 500,000 to 600,000 distinct CDR3 sequences, approximately 22% occurring once. Separately, the same data were catalogued under a study of T cells expressing NK-cell markers.

Sequencing was carried out using CD4+ T cells sorted from blood. The receptors come from a woman under 30 in good health.

This clonotype was counted ten times or more. The V and J genes are TRBV12-3 or TRBV12-4 and TRBJ2-7; D may be TRBD2 (5 bases). This CDR3 spans 16 amino acids. Trimming took 0 bases from V and 2 from J, leaving 14 bases between them. The CDR3 spells CASSLAAASSPYEQYF. The CDR3, as DNA: TGTGCCAGCAGTTTAGCGGCGGCTAGCAGCCCCTACGAGCAGTACTTC.

This clonotype was seen only a few times. The J gene is TRBJ2-5, the V gene TRBV6-1; 8 positions agree with TRBD1. The CDR3 is made up of 15 amino acids. The junction had 10 bases not matched to a gene; V was cut back by 5 bases and J by 5 bases. Germline lookup yields CDR1 MNHNS and CDR2 SASEGT. The CDR3 sequence is CASSPSDRGRETQYF. The DNA for the CDR3 is TGTGCCAGCAGTCCTTCCGACAGGGGTAGGGAGACCCAGTACTTC.

This clonotype turned up a few times. An end of the junction differs from the germline gene, which may be a read error. In DNA, the CDR3 is TGTGCCATCGGTGACTTTGGGGAAGGCAATCAGCCCCAGCATTTT. It codes for CAIGDFGEGNQPQHF. The V and J genes are TRBV10-3 and TRBJ1-5; D is uncertain. The CDR3 is 15 amino acids. CDR1 and CDR2 (germline): ENHRY, SYGVKD.

V usage is TRBV10-3 and J usage is TRBJ1-1; 7 bases agree with TRBD1. CDR3 length: 13 residues. Trimming at V came to 9 bases and at J to 5 bases, leaving 9 bases not matched to a gene. Germline assignment: CDR1 ENHRY and CDR2 SYGVKD. CDR3 in amino acids: CAIRTSGGTEAFF. In DNA form, the CDR3 reads TGTGCCATTCGTACCTCAGGGGGAACTGAAGCTTTCTTT.

The sample holds a few counts of this clonotype. This chain joins TRBV20-1 and TRBJ2-1, with a tentative D call TRBD2 (5 bases). Germline loops: CDR1 DFQATT, CDR2 SNEGSKA (reference sequence). This CDR3 has 12 residues. V was pared by 6 bases and J by 6 bases, with 12 bases between. CDR3 amino acids: CSAKSGFNEQFF. The CDR3 region has the DNA TGCAGTGCCAAGAGCGGATTCAATGAGCAGTTCTTC.

The V and J genes are TRBV30 and TRBJ2-5, with D unclear. This CDR3 is 13 amino acids long. V lost 0 bases to trimming and J lost 7 bases, with 12 bases between them. Germline V CDR1 and CDR2: GTSNPN, SVGIG (reference sequence). As DNA, the CDR3 is TGTGCCTGGAGTGTATTAGGATCGAGGACCCAGTACTTC. Amino acid sequence: CAWSVLGSRTQYF.

The chain carries TRBV20-1 and TRBJ2-7; 9 bases line up with TRBD2. Trimming took 0 bases from V and 4 from J; bases not matched to a gene: 4. Germline CDR1 is DFQATT and CDR2 is SNEGSKA (reference sequence). The CDR3 runs 14 residues. The CDR3 coding sequence is TGCAGTGCTAGAGAGGTAGCGGGAGCTTACGAGCAGTACTTC. Its protein is CSAREVAGAYEQYF.